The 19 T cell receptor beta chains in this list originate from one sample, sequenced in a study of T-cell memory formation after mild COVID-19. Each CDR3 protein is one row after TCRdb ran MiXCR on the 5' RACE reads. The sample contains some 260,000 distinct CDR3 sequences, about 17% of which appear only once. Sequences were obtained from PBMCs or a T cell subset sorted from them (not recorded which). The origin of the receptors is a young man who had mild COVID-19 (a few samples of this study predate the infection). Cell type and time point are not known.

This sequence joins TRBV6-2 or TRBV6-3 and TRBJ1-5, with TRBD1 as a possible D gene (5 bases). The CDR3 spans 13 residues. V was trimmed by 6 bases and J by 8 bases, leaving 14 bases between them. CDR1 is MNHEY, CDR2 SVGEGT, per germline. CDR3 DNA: TGTGCCAGCAGAAAAGCAGGGTCGGAGCCCCAGCATTTT. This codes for CASRKAGSEPQHF.

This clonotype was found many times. The CDR3 nucleotides read TGCGCCAGCAGCCCACCCGGGACACTGAACACCGGGGAGCTGTTTTTT. Translating it yields CASSPPGTLNTGELFF. The chain couples TRBV5-1 to TRBJ2-2, with D perhaps matching TRBD1 (6 bases). Germline CDR1 reads SGHRS; CDR2 reads YFSETQ. This CDR3 region has 16 residues. Trimming removed 4 bases at V and 1 base at J, with 14 bases between.

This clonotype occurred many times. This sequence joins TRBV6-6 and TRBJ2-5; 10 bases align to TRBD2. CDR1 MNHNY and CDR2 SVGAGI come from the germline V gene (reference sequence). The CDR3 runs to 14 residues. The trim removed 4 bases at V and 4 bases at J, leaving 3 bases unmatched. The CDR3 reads CASSSPSGGETQYF. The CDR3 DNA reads TGTGCCAGCAGTTCCCCTAGCGGGGGAGAGACCCAGTACTTC.

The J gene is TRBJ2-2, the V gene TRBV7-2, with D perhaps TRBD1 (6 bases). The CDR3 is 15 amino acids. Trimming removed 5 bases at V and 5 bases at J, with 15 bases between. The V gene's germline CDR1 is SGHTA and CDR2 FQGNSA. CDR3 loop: CASSIWTEETGELFF. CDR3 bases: TGTGCCAGCAGCATTTGGACAGAGGAAACCGGGGAGCTGTTTTTT.

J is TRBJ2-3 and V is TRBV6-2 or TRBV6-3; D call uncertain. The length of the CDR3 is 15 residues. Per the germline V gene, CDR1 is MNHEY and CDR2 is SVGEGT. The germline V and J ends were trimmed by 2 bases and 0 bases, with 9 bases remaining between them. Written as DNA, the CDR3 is TGTGCCAGCAGTTACCTGGCAGTTAGCACAGATACGCAGTATTTT. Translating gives CASSYLAVSTDTQYF.

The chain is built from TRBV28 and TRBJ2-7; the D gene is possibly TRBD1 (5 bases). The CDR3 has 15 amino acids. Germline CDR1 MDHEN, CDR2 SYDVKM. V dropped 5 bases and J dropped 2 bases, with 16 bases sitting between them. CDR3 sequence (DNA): TGTGCCAGCAGTATCACAGGCTCCGCTCCCTACGAGCAGTACGTC. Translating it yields CASSITGSAPYEQYV.

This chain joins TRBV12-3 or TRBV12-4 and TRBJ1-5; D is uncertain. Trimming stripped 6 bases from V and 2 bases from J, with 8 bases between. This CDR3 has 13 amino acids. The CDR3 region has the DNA TGTGCCAGCAGCCGGTTCCGCAATCAGCCCCAGCATTTT. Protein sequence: CASSRFRNQPQHF.

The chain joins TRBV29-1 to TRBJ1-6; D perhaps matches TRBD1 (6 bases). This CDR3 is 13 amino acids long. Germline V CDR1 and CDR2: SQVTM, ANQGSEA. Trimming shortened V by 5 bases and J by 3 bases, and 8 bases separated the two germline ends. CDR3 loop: CSVTDSYNSPLHF. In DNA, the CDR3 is TGCAGCGTTACGGACAGCTATAATTCACCCCTCCACTTT.

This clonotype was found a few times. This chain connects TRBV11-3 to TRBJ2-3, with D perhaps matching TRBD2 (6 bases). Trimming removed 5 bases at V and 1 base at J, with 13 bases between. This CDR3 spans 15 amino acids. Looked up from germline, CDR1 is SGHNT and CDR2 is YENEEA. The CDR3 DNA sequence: TGTGCCAGCAGCCGCGGGACGTTGGGCACAGATACGCAGTATTTT. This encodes CASSRGTLGTDTQYF.

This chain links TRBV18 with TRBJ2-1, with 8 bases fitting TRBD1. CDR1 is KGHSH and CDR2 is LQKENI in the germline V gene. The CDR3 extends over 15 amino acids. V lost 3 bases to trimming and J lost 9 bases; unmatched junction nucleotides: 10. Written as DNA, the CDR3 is TGTGCCAGCTCACCCGGACAGGGAAGATTGAGTGAGCAGTTCTTC. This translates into CASSPGQGRLSEQFF.

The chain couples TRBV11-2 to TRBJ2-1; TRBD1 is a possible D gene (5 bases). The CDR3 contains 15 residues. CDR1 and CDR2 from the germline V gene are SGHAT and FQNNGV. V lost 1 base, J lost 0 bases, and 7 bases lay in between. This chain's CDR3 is CASSLGTLSYNEQFF. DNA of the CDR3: TGTGCCAGCAGCTTAGGGACACTCTCCTACAATGAGCAGTTCTTC. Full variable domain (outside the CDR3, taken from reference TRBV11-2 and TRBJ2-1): EAGVAQSPRYKIIEKRQSVAFWCNPISGHATLYWYQQILGQGPKLLIQFQNNGVVDDSQLPKDRFSAERLKGVDSTLKIQPAKLEDSAVYLCASSLGTLSYNEQFFGPGTRLTVL.

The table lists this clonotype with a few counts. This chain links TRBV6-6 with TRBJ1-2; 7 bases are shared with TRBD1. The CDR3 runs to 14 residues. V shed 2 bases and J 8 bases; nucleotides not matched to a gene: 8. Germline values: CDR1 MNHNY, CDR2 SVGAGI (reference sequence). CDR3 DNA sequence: TGTGCCAGCAGTTACCAAACAGGGGTTGAGGGCTACACCTTC. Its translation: CASSYQTGVEGYTF.

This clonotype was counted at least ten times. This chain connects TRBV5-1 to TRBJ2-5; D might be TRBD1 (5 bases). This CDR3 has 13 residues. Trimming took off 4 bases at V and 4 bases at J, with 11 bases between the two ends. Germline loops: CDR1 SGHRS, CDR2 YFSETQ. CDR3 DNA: TGCGCCAGCAGCAATCAGGGTGGAGAGACCCAGTACTTC. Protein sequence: CASSNQGGETQYF.

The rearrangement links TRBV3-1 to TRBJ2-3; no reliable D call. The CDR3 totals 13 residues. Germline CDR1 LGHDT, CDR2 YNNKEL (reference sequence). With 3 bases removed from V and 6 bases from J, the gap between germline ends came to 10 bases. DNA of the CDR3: TGTGCCAGCAGCCAGAGGCTCCGCGATACGCAGTATTTT. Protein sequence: CASSQRLRDTQYF.

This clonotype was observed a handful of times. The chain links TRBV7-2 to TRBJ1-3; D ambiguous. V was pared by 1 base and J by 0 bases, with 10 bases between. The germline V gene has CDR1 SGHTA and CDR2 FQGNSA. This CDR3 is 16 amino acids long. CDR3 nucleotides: TGTGCCAGCAGCTTAGGGCGATGGGGCTCTGGAAACACCATATATTTT. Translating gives CASSLGRWGSGNTIYF.

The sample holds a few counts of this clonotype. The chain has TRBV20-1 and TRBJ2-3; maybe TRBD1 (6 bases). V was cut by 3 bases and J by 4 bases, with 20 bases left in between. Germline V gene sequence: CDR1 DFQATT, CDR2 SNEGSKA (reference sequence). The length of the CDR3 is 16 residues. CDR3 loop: CSARGRGHQGADTQYF. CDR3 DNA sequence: TGCAGTGCTAGGGGACGGGGACATCAAGGGGCAGATACGCAGTATTTT.

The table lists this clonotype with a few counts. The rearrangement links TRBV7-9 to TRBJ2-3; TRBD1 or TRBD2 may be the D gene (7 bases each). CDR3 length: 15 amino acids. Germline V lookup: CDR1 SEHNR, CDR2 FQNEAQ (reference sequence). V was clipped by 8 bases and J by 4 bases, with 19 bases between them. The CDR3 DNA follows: TGTGCCAGCTTCGACCAGGGGGGGAAACCAGATACGCAGTATTTT. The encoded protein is CASFDQGGKPDTQYF.

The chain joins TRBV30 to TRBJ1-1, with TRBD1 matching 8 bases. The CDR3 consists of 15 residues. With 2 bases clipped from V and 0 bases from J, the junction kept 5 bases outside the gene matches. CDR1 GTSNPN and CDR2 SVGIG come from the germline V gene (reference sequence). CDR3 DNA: TGTGCCTGGAGTTTCTTGGACAGGGTGAACACTGAAGCTTTCTTT. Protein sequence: CAWSFLDRVNTEAFF. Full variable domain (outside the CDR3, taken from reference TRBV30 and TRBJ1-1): SQTIHQWPATLVQPVGSPLSLECTVEGTSNPNLYWYRQAAGRGLQLLFYSVGIGQISSEVPQNLSASRPQDRQFILSSKKLLLSDSGFYLCAWSFLDRVNTEAFFGQGTRLTVV.

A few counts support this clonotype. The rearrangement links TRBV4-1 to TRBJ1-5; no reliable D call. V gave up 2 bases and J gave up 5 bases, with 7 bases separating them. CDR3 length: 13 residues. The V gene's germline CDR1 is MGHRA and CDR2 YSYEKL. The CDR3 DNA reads TGCGCCAGCAGCCAAACAGTGGATCAGCCCCAGCATTTT. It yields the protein CASSQTVDQPQHF.